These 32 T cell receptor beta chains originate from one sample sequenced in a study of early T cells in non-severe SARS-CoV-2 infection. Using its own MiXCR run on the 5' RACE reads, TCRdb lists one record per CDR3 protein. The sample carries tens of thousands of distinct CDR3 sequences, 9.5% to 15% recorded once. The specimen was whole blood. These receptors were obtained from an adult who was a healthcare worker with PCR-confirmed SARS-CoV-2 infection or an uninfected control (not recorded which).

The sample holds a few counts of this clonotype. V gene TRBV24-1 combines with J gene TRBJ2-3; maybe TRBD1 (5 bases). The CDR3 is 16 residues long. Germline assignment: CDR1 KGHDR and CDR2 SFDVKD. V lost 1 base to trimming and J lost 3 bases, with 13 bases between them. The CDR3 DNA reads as TGTGCCACCAGTGATTTCATCAGGGCTGGGACAGATACGCAGTATTTT. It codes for CATSDFIRAGTDTQYF.

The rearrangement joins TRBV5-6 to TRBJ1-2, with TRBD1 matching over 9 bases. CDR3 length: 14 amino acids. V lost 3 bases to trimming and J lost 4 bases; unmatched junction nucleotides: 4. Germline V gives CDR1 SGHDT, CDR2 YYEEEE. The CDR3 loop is CASSYGTGFYGYTF. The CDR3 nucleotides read TGTGCCAGCAGCTACGGGACAGGGTTCTATGGCTACACCTTC.

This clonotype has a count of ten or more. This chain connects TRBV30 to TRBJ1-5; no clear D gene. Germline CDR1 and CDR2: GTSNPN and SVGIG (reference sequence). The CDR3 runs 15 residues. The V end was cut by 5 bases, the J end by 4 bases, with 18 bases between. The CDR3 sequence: CAWAGVGPGNQPQHF. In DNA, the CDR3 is TGTGCCTGGGCCGGCGTTGGACCTGGAAATCAGCCCCAGCATTTT.

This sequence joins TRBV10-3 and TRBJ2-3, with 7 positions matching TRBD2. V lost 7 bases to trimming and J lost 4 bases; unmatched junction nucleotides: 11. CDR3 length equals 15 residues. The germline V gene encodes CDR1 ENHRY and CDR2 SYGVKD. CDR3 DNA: TGTGCCATCAACAGTGCGGCGGGAGCGGCAGATACGCAGTATTTT. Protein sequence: CAINSAAGAADTQYF.

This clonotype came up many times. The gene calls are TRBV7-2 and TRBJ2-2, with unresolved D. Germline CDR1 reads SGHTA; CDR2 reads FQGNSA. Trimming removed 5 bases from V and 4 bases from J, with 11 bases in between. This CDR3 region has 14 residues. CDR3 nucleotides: TGTGCCAGCAGCCCACTGCTGGGCACCGGGGAGCTGTTTTTT. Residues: CASSPLLGTGELFF.

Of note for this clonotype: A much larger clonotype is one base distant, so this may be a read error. CDR3 sequence (DNA): TGTGTCAGCTCACCGGGGGCAGGCACGACCTACGAGCAGTACTTC. Protein: CVSSPGAGTTYEQYF. This chain links TRBV18 with TRBJ2-7; D possibly uses TRBD1 or TRBD2 (6 bases each). CDR1 is KGHSH, CDR2 LQKENI, per germline. This CDR3 has 15 amino acids.

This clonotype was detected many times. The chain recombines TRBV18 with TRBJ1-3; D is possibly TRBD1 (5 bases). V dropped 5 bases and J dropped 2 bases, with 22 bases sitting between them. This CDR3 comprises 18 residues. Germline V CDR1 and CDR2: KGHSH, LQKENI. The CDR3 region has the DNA TGTGCCAGCTCAGCAAACCACAGGCCCGGGGGGGCTGGAAACACCATATATTTT. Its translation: CASSANHRPGGAGNTIYF.

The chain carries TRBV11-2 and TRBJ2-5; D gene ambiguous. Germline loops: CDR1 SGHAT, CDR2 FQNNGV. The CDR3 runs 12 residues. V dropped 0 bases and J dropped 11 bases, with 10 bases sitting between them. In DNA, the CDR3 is TGTGCCAGCAGCTTAGATGTCGGTACACAGTACTTC. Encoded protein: CASSLDVGTQYF.

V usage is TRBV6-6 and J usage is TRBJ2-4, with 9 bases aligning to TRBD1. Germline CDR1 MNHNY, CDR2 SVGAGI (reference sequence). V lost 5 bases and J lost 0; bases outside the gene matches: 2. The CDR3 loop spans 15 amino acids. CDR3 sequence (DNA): TGTGCCAGCAGTCGGGACAGGGCAGCCAAAAACATTCAGTACTTC. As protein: CASSRDRAAKNIQYF.

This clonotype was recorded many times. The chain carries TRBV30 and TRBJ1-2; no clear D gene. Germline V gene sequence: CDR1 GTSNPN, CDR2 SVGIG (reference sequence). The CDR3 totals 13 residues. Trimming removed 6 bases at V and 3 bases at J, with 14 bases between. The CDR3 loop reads CACLGGFYYGYTF. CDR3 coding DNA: TGTGCCTGCCTCGGAGGGTTCTACTATGGCTACACCTTC.

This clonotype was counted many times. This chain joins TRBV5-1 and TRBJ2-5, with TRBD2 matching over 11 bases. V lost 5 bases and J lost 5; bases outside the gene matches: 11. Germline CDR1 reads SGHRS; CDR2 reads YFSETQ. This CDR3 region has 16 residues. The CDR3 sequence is CASSPLAGGLQETQYF. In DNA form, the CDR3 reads TGCGCCAGCAGTCCCCTAGCGGGGGGACTCCAGGAGACCCAGTACTTC.

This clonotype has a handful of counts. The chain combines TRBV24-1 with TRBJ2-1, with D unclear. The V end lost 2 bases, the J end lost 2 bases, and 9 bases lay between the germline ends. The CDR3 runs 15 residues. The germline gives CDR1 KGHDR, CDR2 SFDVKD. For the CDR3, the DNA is TGTGCCACCAGTGATTCGCCGGAGACCTACAATGAGCAGTTCTTC. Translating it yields CATSDSPETYNEQFF.

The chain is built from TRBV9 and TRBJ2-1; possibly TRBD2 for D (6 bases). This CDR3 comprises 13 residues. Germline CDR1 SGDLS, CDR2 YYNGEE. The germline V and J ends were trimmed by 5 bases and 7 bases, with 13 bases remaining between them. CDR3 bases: TGTGCCAGCAGAGGGACTGGGGGGAATGAGCAGTTCTTC. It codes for CASRGTGGNEQFF.

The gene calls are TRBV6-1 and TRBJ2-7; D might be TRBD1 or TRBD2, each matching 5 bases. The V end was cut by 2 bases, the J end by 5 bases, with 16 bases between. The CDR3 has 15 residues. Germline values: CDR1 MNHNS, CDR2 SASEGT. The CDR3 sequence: CASSESERGTHEQYF. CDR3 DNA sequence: TGTGCCAGCAGTGAAAGTGAGAGGGGTACCCACGAGCAGTACTTC.

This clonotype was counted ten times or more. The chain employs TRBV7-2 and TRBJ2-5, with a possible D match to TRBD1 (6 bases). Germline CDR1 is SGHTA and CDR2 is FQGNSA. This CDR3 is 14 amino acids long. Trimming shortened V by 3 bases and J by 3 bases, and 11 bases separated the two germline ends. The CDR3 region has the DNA TGTGCCAGCAGCTTTTTGGACAGTGAAGAGACCCAGTACTTC. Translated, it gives CASSFLDSEETQYF.

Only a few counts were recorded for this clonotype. This CDR3 reads CSARPLTGIGYNEQFF. The CDR3 DNA reads TGCAGTGCTAGACCCCTCACAGGGATCGGGTACAATGAGCAGTTCTTC. J is TRBJ2-1 and V is TRBV20-1; weak D call: TRBD1 (6 bases). Germline-derived CDR1 and CDR2 are DFQATT and SNEGSKA (reference sequence). V was trimmed by 2 bases and J by 4 bases, leaving 18 bases between them. The length of the CDR3 is 16 residues.

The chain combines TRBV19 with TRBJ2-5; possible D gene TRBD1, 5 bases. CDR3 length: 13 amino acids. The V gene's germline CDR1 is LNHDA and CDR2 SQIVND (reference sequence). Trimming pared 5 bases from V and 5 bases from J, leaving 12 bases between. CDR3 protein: CASSSHRLETQYF. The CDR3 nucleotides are TGTGCCAGTAGTTCACACAGGTTGGAGACCCAGTACTTC.

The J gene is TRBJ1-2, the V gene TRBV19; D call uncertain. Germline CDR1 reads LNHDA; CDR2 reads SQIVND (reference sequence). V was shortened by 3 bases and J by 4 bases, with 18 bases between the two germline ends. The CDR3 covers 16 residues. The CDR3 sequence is CASSIGKVAASYGYTF. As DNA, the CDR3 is TGTGCCAGTAGTATTGGGAAGGTCGCGGCTAGCTATGGCTACACCTTC. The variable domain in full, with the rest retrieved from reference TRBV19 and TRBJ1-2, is DGGITQSPKYLFRKEGQNVTLSCEQNLNHDAMYWYRQDPGQGLRLIYYSQIVNDFQKGDIAEGYSVSREKKESFPLTVTSAQKNPTAFYLCASSIGKVAASYGYTFGSGTRLTVV.

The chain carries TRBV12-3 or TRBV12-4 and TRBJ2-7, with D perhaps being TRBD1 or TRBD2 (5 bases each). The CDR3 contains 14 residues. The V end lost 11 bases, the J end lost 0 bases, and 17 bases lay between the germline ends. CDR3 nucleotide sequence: TGTGCCGGCACTGGGGACGCGAGCTCCTACGAGCAGTACTTC. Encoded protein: CAGTGDASSYEQYF.

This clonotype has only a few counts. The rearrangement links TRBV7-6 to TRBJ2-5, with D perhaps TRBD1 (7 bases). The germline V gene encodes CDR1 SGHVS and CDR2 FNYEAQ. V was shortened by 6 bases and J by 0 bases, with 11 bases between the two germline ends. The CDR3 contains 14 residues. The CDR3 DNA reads TGTGCCAGCAGGGAGGGACAGAACCAAGAGACCCAGTACTTC. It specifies CASREGQNQETQYF.

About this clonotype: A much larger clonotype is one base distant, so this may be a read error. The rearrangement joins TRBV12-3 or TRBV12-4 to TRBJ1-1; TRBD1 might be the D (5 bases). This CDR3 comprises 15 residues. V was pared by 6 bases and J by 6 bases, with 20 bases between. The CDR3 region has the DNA TGTGCCAGCAGCGCACACTTCGGGAGGGGCGCTGAAGCTTTCTTT. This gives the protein CASSAHFGRGAEAFF.

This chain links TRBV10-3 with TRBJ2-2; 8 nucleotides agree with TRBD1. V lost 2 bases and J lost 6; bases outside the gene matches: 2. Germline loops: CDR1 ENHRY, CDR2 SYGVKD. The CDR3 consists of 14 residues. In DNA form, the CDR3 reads TGTGCCATCAGTGAGGGGACAGGCCCCGGGGAGCTGTTTTTT. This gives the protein CAISEGTGPGELFF.

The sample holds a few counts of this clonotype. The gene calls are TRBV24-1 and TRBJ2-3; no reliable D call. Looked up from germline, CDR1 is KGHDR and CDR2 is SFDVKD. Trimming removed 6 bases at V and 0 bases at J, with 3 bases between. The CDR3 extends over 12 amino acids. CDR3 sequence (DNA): TGTGCCACCAGTTCCAGCACAGATACGCAGTATTTT. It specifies CATSSSTDTQYF.

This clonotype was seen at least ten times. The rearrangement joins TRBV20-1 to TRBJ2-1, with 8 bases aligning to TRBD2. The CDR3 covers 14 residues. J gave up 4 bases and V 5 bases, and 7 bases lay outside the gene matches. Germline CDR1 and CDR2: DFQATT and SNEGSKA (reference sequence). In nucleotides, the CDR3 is TGCAGTGCTCAGCGGGGGCCTACGTACAATGAGCAGTTCTTC. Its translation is CSAQRGPTYNEQFF.

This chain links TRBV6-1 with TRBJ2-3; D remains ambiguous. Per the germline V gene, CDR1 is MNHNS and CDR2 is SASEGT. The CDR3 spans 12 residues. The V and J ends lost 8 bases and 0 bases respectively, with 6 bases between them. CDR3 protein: CASPSSTDTQYF. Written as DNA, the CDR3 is TGTGCCAGCCCCTCTAGCACAGATACGCAGTATTTT.

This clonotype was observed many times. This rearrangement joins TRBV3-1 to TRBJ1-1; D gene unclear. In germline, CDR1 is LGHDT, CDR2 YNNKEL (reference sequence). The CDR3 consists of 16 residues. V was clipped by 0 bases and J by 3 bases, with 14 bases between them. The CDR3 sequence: CASSQDPGKADTEAFF. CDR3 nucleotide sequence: TGTGCCAGCAGCCAAGATCCGGGTAAAGCGGACACTGAAGCTTTCTTT.

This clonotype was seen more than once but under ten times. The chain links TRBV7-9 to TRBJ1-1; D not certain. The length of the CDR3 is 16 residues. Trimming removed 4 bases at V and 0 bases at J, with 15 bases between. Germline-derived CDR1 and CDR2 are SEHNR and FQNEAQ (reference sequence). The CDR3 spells CASSSPRIEMNTEAFF. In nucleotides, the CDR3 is TGTGCCAGCAGCTCGCCCCGAATAGAGATGAACACTGAAGCTTTCTTT.

The CDR3 DNA is TGTGCCAGCAGCTTTGGGGGCTCCTACGAGCAGTACTTC. Encoded protein: CASSFGGSYEQYF. The chain recombines TRBV7-9 with TRBJ2-7; D may be TRBD1 or TRBD2 (5 bases each). The CDR3 totals 13 residues. The germline V gene encodes CDR1 SEHNR and CDR2 FQNEAQ (reference sequence). The V end lost 3 bases, the J end lost 0 bases, and 6 bases lay between the germline ends.

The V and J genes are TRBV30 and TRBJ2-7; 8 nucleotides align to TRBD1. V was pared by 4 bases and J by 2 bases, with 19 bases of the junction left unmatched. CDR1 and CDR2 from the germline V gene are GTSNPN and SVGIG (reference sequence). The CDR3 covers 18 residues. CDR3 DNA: TGTGCCTGGATGAACCTCCATCTTGAACAGGGGGGAACCTACGAGCAGTACTTC. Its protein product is CAWMNLHLEQGGTYEQYF. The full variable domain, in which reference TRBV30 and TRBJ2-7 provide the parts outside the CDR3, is SQTIHQWPATLVQPVGSPLSLECTVEGTSNPNLYWYRQAAGRGLQLLFYSVGIGQISSEVPQNLSASRPQDRQFILSSKKLLLSDSGFYLCAWMNLHLEQGGTYEQYFGPGTRLTVT.

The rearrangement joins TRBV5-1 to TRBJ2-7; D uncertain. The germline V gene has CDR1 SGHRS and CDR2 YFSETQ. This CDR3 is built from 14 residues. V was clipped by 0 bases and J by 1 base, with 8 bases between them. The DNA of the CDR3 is TGCGCCAGCAGCTTGGGGCAGAATTCCTACGAGCAGTACTTC. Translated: CASSLGQNSYEQYF.

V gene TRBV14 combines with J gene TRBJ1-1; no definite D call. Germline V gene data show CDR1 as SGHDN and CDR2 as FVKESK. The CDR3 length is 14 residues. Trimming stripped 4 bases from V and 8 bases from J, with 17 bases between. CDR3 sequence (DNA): TGTGCCAGCAGCCCCGAACACCCCCGTGCGGAAGCTTTCTTT. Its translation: CASSPEHPRAEAFF. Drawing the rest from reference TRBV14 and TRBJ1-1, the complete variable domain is EAGVTQFPSHSVIEKGQTVTLRCDPISGHDNLYWYRRVMGKEIKFLLHFVKESKQDESGMPNNRFLAERTGGTYSTLKVQPAELEDSGVYFCASSPEHPRAEAFFGQGTRLTVV.

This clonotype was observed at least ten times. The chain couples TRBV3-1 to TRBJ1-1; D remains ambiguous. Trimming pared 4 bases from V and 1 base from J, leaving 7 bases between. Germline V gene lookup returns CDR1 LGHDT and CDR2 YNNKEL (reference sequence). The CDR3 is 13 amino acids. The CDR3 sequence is CASSLLQNTEAFF. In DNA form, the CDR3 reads TGTGCCAGCAGCCTATTGCAGAACACTGAAGCTTTCTTT.